This entry lists 2 T cell receptor beta chains sequenced from one sample in a study of T-cell memory formation after mild COVID-19. TCRdb called the 5' RACE reads again in MiXCR, with one record for every CDR3 protein. The sample carries 13,000 to 15,000 distinct CDR3 sequences, approximately 20% recorded once. What was sequenced was PBMCs or a T cell subset sorted from them (not recorded which). All receptors come from an adult woman who had mild COVID-19 (a few samples of this study predate the infection). Cell type and time point are not known.

This clonotype was seen ten or more times. CDR3 loop: CASSRLGVGAFF. The CDR3 nucleotides read TGTGCCAGCAGTCGTCTCGGAGTTGGGGCTTTCTTT. The chain combines TRBV2 with TRBJ1-1; D remains unclear. V lost 5 bases and J 11 bases, leaving 15 bases between the germline ends. This CDR3 is built from 12 residues. Germline V gives CDR1 SNHLY, CDR2 FYNNEI.

The chain couples TRBV7-6 to TRBJ2-7, with D unclear. This CDR3 comprises 13 residues. V was shortened by 5 bases and J by 4 bases, with 12 bases between the two germline ends. Germline assignment: CDR1 SGHVS and CDR2 FNYEAQ. The CDR3 is CASSPRFQYEQYF. The CDR3 nucleotides are TGTGCCAGCAGCCCCCGCTTTCAGTACGAGCAGTACTTC.